Shown below are 10 T cell receptor beta chains from a single sample sequenced in a study of T cells in Graves' hyperthyroidism and ophthalmopathy. The TCR beta CDR3 regions underwent amplification using RNA transcripts as the source. A first-round RT-PCR of the TCR CDR3 used the HTBI primer set. A single record per CDR3 protein comes from TCRdb applying MiXCR to the multiplex PCR reads. The sample has about 160,000 distinct CDR3 sequences, over 7.5% seen once; the top ten hold roughly a fifth. Sequencing used blood. Receptor source: a woman in her late teens or twenties with Graves' hyperthyroidism that later progressed to Graves' ophthalmopathy.

On this clonotype itself: At one end, the junction sequence differs from germline, possibly due to a read error. The chain is built from TRBV7-9 and TRBJ1-4, with 7 bases fitting TRBD1. The CDR3 is 18 residues long. CDR1 and CDR2 (germline): SEHNR, FQNEAQ (reference sequence). Here the CDR3 reads CASSLVDRLRSPNEKLLF. As DNA, the CDR3 is TGTGCCAGCAGCTTAGTGGACAGGCTGAGGAGTCCTAATGAAAAACTGCTTTTT. The variable domain in full, completed from reference TRBV7-9 and TRBJ1-4, reads DTGVSQNPRHKITKRGQNVTFRCDPISEHNRLYWYRQTLGQGPEFLTYFQNEAQLEKSRLLSDRFSAERPKGSFSTLEIQRTEQGDSAMYLCASSLVDRLRSPNEKLLFGSGTQLSVL.

This clonotype has a count of ten or more. This chain joins TRBV18 and TRBJ1-5; no clear D. V was trimmed by 2 bases and J by 2 bases, leaving 7 bases between them. This CDR3 contains 14 residues. The germline gives CDR1 KGHSH, CDR2 LQKENI. The CDR3 loop reads CASSPSNGNQPQHF. DNA of the CDR3: TGTGCCAGCTCACCATCAAATGGCAATCAGCCCCAGCATTTT.

The table lists this clonotype with many counts. V gene TRBV19 combines with J gene TRBJ2-1, with unresolved D. V dropped 3 bases and J dropped 5 bases, with 11 bases sitting between them. Germline CDR1 is LNHDA and CDR2 is SQIVND (reference sequence). This CDR3 contains 14 residues. CDR3 in amino acids: CASSMTKAHNEQFF. Written as DNA, the CDR3 is TGTGCCAGTAGTATGACCAAGGCCCACAATGAGCAGTTCTTC.

In this sample, this clonotype turned up many times. The chain links TRBV29-1 to TRBJ1-2; 7 bases fit TRBD1. From germline, CDR1 is SQVTM and CDR2 ANQGSEA. With 1 base clipped from V and 1 base from J, the junction kept 9 bases outside the gene matches. The CDR3 loop spans 16 amino acids. The CDR3: CSVEGDSYGSNYGYTF. In DNA form, the CDR3 reads TGCAGCGTTGAAGGGGACAGTTATGGGAGTAACTATGGCTACACCTTC.

V is TRBV20-1 and J is TRBJ1-4, with 10 bases aligning to TRBD1. The germline gives CDR1 DFQATT, CDR2 SNEGSKA (reference sequence). J was trimmed by 6 bases and V by 3 bases; bases with no gene match: 4. The CDR3 spans 14 residues. This CDR3 is CSASPGTGDEKLFF. CDR3 in DNA: TGCAGTGCTAGCCCAGGGACAGGGGATGAAAAACTGTTTTTT.

This clonotype was counted many times. The chain employs TRBV30 and TRBJ2-5; TRBD2 matches at 7 bases. CDR1 is GTSNPN, CDR2 SVGIG, per germline (reference sequence). The CDR3 is made up of 15 amino acids. The V segment lost 4 bases and the J segment 1 base; nucleotides outside the gene matches: 9. The CDR3 loop reads CAWIDPGGGQETQYF. The CDR3 DNA reads TGTGCCTGGATAGACCCCGGCGGGGGCCAAGAGACCCAGTACTTC.

This clonotype was counted many times. The chain is built from TRBV5-8 and TRBJ1-2; D is perhaps TRBD1 (5 bases). The CDR3 covers 14 residues. V lost 4 bases and J 2 bases, leaving 12 bases between the germline ends. Germline V gene sequence: CDR1 SGHTS, CDR2 YDEGEE. CDR3 sequence (DNA): TGTGCCAGCAGCCGGCGACAGCCGAACTATGGCTACACCTTC. This gives the protein CASSRRQPNYGYTF.

Points on this clonotype: Possible read error: a much larger clone is one base away. The chain couples TRBV7-2 to TRBJ2-5; D is perhaps TRBD1 or TRBD2 (5 bases each). The CDR3 covers 12 residues. Germline CDR1 is SGHTA and CDR2 is FQGNSA. CDR3 sequence reads: CASIDGGETQHF. CDR3 DNA: TGTGCCAGCATCGATGGGGGAGAGACCCAGCACTTC.

This clonotype was picked up many times. The chain couples TRBV12-3 or TRBV12-4 to TRBJ1-2, with D hard to call. Trimming removed 9 bases from V and 3 bases from J, with 8 bases in between. The CDR3 has 11 residues. The DNA of the CDR3 is TGTGCCAGTAGCCGTCACTATGGCTACACCTTC. It specifies CASSRHYGYTF.

J is TRBJ2-1 and V is TRBV6-5; 12 nucleotides align to TRBD1. Germline trimming cut 0 bases from V and 5 bases from J; bases unmatched to any gene: 8. The CDR3 spans 18 residues. Germline V gene data show CDR1 as MNHEY and CDR2 as SVGAGI. The CDR3 coding sequence is TGTGCCAGCAGTTACTCGGACCCCGGGACAGGGGGCCACAATGAGCAGTTCTTC. This gives the protein CASSYSDPGTGGHNEQFF.